This is a list of T cell receptor beta chains from one sample in a study of CD4 T cells in relation to SARS-CoV-2 and coronaviruses. Assay used: immunoSEQ multiplex PCR; TCRdb lists only in-frame clones, some missing. The sample has about 37,000 clones; 80% to 90% are singletons. Sequences were obtained from memory CD4+ T cells from PBMCs. These receptor sequences come from an adult with COVID-19. CDR3s include the opening cysteine and the closing phenylalanine or tryptophan. D genes are given only for firm matches. Some rows mark clone size as missing; the rest say once, few, many or name a class of expanded clone.

>-|TRBV29-1|TRBJ2-5|-|13
CSVEDTGWGTQYF
TGCAGCGTTGAAGATACGGGATGGGGGACCCAGTACTTC
>-|TRBV28|TRBJ1-5|-|14
CASSSNGRNQPQHF
TGTGCCAGCAGTTCAAATGGGAGAAATCAGCCCCAGCATTTT
>-|TRBV12-3/TRBV12-4|TRBJ1-1|-|13
CASSWGANTEAFF
TGTGCCAGCAGTTGGGGGGCGAACACTGAAGCTTTCTTT
>-|TRBV11-3|TRBJ2-3|-|14
CASSLGASTDTQYF
TGTGCCAGCAGCTTAGGGGCTAGCACAGATACGCAGTATTTT
>TRBD2|TRBV28|TRBJ2-3|few|18
CASSFLYSSSGRSDTQYF
TGTGCCAGCAGTTTTTTATATTCCTCTAGCGGGAGGTCAGATACGCAGTATTTT
>TRBD1|TRBV6-5|TRBJ1-3|once|15
CASSDSGGPGNTIYF
TGTGCCAGCAGTGACTCAGGGGGCCCTGGAAACACCATATATTTT
>-|TRBV4-2|TRBJ2-5|-|16
CASSQLSGSEQETQYF
TGTGCCAGCAGCCAACTCTCCGGGAGCGAGCAAGAGACCCAGTACTTC
>TRBD2|TRBV27|TRBJ2-1|-|18
CASRPPGVAGHSYNEQFF
TGTGCCAGCAGACCTCCCGGGGTAGCGGGACACTCCTACAATGAGCAGTTCTTC
>-|TRBV10-3|TRBJ2-7|-|15
CAISPGGREWYEQYF
TGTGCCATCAGTCCCGGGGGGCGGGAGTGGTACGAGCAGTACTTC
>-|TRBV28|TRBJ2-3|-|15
CASSFEQLETNTQYF
TGTGCCAGCAGTTTTGAACAGCTTGAGACGAATACGCAGTATTTT
>-|TRBV29-1|TRBJ1-4|-|13
CSVEESPGEKLFF
TGCAGCGTTGAAGAGTCCCCCGGGGAAAAACTGTTTTTT
>-|TRBV3-1/TRBV3-2|TRBJ2-2|-|15
CASSPRRALTGELFF
TGTGCCAGCAGCCCCCGCCGTGCCCTCACCGGGGAGCTGTTTTTT
>-|TRBV6-2/TRBV6-3|TRBJ2-5|once|11
CASSHGETQYF
TGTGCCAGCAGTCACGGAGAGACCCAGTACTTC
>TRBD2|TRBV4-1|TRBJ2-2|-|18
CASSQGGLAGVGTGELFF
TGCGCCAGCAGCCAAGGTGGACTAGCGGGAGTTGGGACCGGGGAGCTGTTTTTT
>-|TRBV4-3|TRBJ2-1|-|16
CASSQEVSGGGNEQFF
TGCGCCAGCAGCCAAGAAGTCTCCGGGGGAGGCAATGAGCAGTTCTTC
>-|TRBV2|TRBJ2-1|-|16
CASSNRDSASYNEQFF
TGTGCCAGCAGCAACCGGGACTCCGCCTCCTACAATGAGCAGTTCTTC
>-|TRBV19|TRBJ1-4|once|16
CASRALPGGTNEKLFF
TGTGCCAGTAGGGCCCTACCTGGGGGGACTAATGAAAAACTGTTTTTT
>-|TRBV6-5|TRBJ1-5|-|14
CASRGGINNQPQHF
TGTGCCAGCCGGGGGGGCATAAACAATCAGCCCCAGCATTTT
>TRBD2|TRBV18|TRBJ2-1|once|15
CASSTTSGVYNEQFF
TGTGCCAGCTCAACTACTAGCGGGGTCTACAATGAGCAGTTCTTC
>TRBD1|TRBV18|TRBJ1-5|-|14
CASSRAGGGQPQHF
TGTGCCAGCTCACGCGCAGGGGGAGGTCAGCCCCAGCATTTT
>-|TRBV6-4|TRBJ2-3|-|15
CASSPSAGRTDTQYF
TGTGCCAGCAGTCCTTCGGCGGGCCGCACAGATACGCAGTATTTT
>-|TRBV5-4|TRBJ2-1|-|15
CASSLMARGYNEQFF
TGTGCCAGCAGCTTGATGGCCCGGGGCTACAATGAGCAGTTCTTC
>-|TRBV11-3|TRBJ1-1|-|18
CASSPGAGKEAQSTEAFF
TGTGCCAGCAGCCCAGGGGCTGGGAAGGAGGCACAGAGCACTGAAGCTTTCTTT
>TRBD2|TRBV7-8|TRBJ2-5|-|15
CASSLVLAGYETQYF
TGTGCCAGCAGCTTAGTTCTAGCGGGTTATGAGACCCAGTACTTC
>-|TRBV29-1|TRBJ2-1|-|12
CSVVDPYNEQFF
TGCAGCGTGGTGGACCCATACAATGAGCAGTTCTTC
>-|TRBV5-1|TRBJ2-1|-|13
CASSSLMGNEQFF
TGCGCCAGCAGCTCACTCATGGGAAATGAGCAGTTCTTC
>TRBD1|TRBV5-5|TRBJ1-2|few|14
CASSATTGGGGYTF
TGTGCCAGCAGCGCGACCACAGGGGGTGGTGGCTACACCTTC
>TRBD1|TRBV10-3|TRBJ2-7|-|14
CAITPRTGAYEQYF
TGTGCCATCACTCCCCGGACAGGCGCCTACGAGCAGTACTTC
>TRBD2|TRBV5-4|TRBJ2-5|once|15
CASSLTSGWQETQYF
TGTGCCAGCAGCTTGACTAGCGGGTGGCAAGAGACCCAGTACTTC
>-|TRBV30|TRBJ2-5|-|13
CAWSLAPKETQYF
TGTGCCTGGAGCTTAGCGCCTAAAGAGACCCAGTACTTC
>-|TRBV3-1/TRBV3-2|TRBJ2-7|-|17
CASSHPTWGAVVSEQYF
TGTGCCAGCAGCCACCCCACATGGGGGGCCGTAGTCTCCGAGCAGTACTTC
>-|TRBV27|TRBJ1-4|-|16
CASSRGTTGGREKLFF
TGTGCCAGCAGCCGGGGAACAACAGGAGGGCGGGAAAAACTGTTTTTT
>-|TRBV4-3|TRBJ2-7|few|14
CASSQDARSYEQYF
TGCGCCAGCAGCCAAGACGCCCGCTCCTACGAGCAGTACTTC
>TRBD2|TRBV6-6|TRBJ2-1|-|18
CASSRMGLAGGTYNEQFF
TGTGCCAGCAGTCGGATGGGACTAGCGGGAGGAACCTACAATGAGCAGTTCTTC
>-|TRBV9|TRBJ2-1|-|14
CASSGSDYYNEQFF
TGTGCCAGCAGCGGCAGCGACTATTACAATGAGCAGTTCTTC
>-|TRBV3-1/TRBV3-2|TRBJ2-1|-|12
CASSPGWNEQFF
TGTGCCAGCAGCCCGGGGTGGAATGAGCAGTTCTTC
>TRBD2|TRBV7-7|TRBJ2-1|-|16
CASSLGVGRELDEQFF
TGTGCTAGCAGCTTAGGGGTCGGGCGGGAGCTCGATGAGCAGTTCTTC
>-|TRBV6-5|TRBJ1-3|-|14
CASSYGRTGNTIYF
TGTGCCAGCAGTTACGGCAGGACTGGAAACACCATATATTTT
>-|TRBV5-4|TRBJ1-1|-|16
CASSLDRLSLNTEAFF
TGTGCCAGCAGCTTGGACAGGCTAAGCTTGAACACTGAAGCTTTCTTT
>TRBD1|TRBV28|TRBJ1-1|-|15
CASSLHRKDRDEAFF
TGTGCCAGCAGTTTGCACAGGAAAGACAGGGACGAAGCTTTCTTT
>-|TRBV4-1|TRBJ1-4|few|18
CASSPLGRQDATNEKLFF
TGCGCCAGCAGCCCCCTCGGGCGACAGGACGCAACTAATGAAAAACTGTTTTTT
>TRBD1|TRBV6-5|TRBJ1-2|-|14
CASRRPGQGGRGSF
TGTGCCAGCAGGCGCCCGGGACAGGGGGGCCGTGGGTCCTTC
>-|TRBV5-1|TRBJ2-3|-|13
CASSHARGDTQYF
TGCGCCAGCAGCCACGCAAGGGGAGATACGCAGTATTTT
>TRBD2|TRBV9|TRBJ2-1|once|16
CASSASGLSSYNEQFF
TGTGCCAGCAGCGCTAGCGGGCTGAGCTCCTACAATGAGCAGTTCTTC
>-|TRBV6-6|TRBJ2-7|-|10
CASGQDEQYF
TGTGCCAGCGGCCAAGACGAGCAGTACTTC
>-|TRBV4-1|TRBJ1-3|-|17
CASSRKLDSISGNTIYF
TGCGCCAGCAGCCGAAAGCTTGACAGTATCTCTGGAAACACCATATATTTT
>-|TRBV7-2|TRBJ2-7|-|17
CASSSKNPTPWTYEQYF
TGTGCCAGCAGCTCAAAGAACCCGACTCCGTGGACCTACGAGCAGTACTTC
>TRBD1|TRBV7-9|TRBJ1-4|few|19
CASGPPGQGMRSTNEKLFF
TGTGCCAGCGGCCCCCCGGGACAGGGGATGAGGTCTACTAATGAAAAACTGTTTTTT
>-|TRBV29-1|TRBJ2-1|-|12
CSVEDDSSRPFF
TGCAGCGTTGAGGACGACAGCTCGAGGCCGTTCTTC
>TRBD1|TRBV7-9|TRBJ2-7|once|15
CASSLDGQDSYEQYF
TGTGCCAGCAGCTTAGATGGACAGGACTCCTACGAGCAGTACTTC
>TRBD2|TRBV10-1|TRBJ2-5|-|14
CASSGGSGGETQYF
TGCGCCAGCAGTGGAGGTAGCGGGGGAGAGACCCAGTACTTC
>-|TRBV27|TRBJ1-2|few|11
CASRDNYGYTF
TGTGCCAGCAGGGATAACTATGGCTACACCTTC
>-|TRBV5-6|TRBJ1-1|-|13
CASSFAVNTEAFF
TGTGCCAGCAGCTTTGCCGTGAACACTGAAGCTTTCTTT
>-|TRBV5-1|TRBJ1-4|-|16
CASSFIGRGDNEKLFF
TGCGCCAGCAGCTTTATAGGCAGGGGTGATAATGAAAAACTGTTTTTT